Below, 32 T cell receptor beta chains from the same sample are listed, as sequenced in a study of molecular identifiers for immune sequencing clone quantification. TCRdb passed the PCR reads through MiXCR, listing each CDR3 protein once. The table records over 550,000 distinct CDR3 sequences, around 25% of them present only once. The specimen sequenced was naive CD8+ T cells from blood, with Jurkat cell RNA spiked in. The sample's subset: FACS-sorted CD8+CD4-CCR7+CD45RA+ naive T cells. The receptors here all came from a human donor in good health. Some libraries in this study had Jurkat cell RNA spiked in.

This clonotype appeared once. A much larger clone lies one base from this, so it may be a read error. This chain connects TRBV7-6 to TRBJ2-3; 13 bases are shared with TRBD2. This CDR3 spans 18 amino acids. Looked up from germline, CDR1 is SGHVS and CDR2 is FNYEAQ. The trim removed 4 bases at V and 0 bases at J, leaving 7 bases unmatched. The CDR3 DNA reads TGTGCCAGCAGCTCCCCGACTAGCGGGGGGCCCAGCACAGATACGCAGTATTTT. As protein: CASSSPTSGGPSTDTQYF.

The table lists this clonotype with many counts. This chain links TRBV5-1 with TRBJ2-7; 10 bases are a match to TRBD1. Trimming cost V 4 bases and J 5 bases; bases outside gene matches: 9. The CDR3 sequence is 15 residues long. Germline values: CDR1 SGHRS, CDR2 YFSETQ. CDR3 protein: CASSTPDRGWDEQYF. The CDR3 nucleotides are TGCGCCAGCAGCACCCCGGACAGGGGGTGGGACGAGCAGTACTTC.

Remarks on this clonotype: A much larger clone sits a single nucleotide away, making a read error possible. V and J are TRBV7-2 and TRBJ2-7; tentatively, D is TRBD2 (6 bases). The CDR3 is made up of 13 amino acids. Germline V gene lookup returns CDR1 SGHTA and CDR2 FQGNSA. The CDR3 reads CARSSGGAYEQYF. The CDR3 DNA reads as TGTGCCCGCAGCTCCGGCGGGGCCTACGAGCAGTACTTC.

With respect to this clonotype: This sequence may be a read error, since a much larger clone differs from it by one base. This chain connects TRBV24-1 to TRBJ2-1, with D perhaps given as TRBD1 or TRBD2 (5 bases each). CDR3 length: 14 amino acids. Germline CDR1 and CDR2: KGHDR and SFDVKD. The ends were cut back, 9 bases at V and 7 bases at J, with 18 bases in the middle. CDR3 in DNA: TGTGCCACCGGGAGCCTGACAGCCCCGAATGAGCAGTTCTTC. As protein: CATGSLTAPNEQFF.

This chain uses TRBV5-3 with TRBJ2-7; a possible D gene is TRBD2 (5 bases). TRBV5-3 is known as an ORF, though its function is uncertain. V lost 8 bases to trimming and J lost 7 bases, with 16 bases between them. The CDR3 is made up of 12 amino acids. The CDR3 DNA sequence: TGTGCCAGCAGCGGAGGCTCCCGGGAGCAGTACTTC. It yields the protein CASSGGSREQYF.

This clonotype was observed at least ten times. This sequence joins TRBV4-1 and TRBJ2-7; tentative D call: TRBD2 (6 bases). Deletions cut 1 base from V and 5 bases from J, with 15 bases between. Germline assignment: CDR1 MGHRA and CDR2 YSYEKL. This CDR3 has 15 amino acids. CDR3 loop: CASSQGGRERNEQYF. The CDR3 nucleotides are TGCGCCAGCAGCCAAGGGGGACGGGAGAGAAACGAGCAGTACTTC.

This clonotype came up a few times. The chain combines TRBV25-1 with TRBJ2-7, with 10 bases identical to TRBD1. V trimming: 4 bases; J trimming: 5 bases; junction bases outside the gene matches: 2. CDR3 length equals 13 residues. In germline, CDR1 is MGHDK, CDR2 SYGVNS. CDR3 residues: CASSGGTGDEQYF. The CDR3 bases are TGTGCCAGCAGTGGCGGGACAGGGGACGAGCAGTACTTC.

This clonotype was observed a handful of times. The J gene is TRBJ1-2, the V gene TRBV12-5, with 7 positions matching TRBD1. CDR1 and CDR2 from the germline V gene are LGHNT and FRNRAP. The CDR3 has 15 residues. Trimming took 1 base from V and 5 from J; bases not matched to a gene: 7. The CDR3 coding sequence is TGTGCTAGTGGTTTGGACGGGGACAGAATGTATGGCTACACCTTC. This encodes CASGLDGDRMYGYTF.

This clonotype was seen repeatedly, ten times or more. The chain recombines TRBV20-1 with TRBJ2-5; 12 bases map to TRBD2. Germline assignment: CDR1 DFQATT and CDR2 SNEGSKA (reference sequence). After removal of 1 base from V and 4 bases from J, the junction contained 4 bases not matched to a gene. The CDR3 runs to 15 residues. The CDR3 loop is CSARVRTSGVETQYF. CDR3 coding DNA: TGCAGTGCTAGAGTTCGGACTAGCGGGGTAGAGACCCAGTACTTC.

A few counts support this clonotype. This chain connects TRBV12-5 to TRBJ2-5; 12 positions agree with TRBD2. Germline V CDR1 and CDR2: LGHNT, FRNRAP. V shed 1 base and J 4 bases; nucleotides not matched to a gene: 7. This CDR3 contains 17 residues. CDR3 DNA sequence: TGTGCTAGTGGTTTGGGGACTAGCGGGAACCCCCCAGAGACCCAGTACTTC. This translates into CASGLGTSGNPPETQYF.

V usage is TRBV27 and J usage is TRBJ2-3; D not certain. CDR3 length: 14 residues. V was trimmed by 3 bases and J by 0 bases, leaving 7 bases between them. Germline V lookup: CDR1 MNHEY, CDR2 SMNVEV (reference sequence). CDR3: CASSFQQSTDTQYF. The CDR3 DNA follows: TGTGCCAGCAGTTTCCAACAGAGCACAGATACGCAGTATTTT.

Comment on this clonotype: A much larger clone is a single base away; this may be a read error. The CDR3 region is CASRLAGDNIRYF. CDR3 nucleotide sequence: TGCGCCAGCAGGCTAGCGGGAGATAACATTCGGTACTTC. The V call is TRBV5-1, the J call TRBJ2-4; 10 bases align to TRBD2. Per germline, CDR1 SGHRS and CDR2 YFSETQ. The CDR3 is 13 residues long. Looking up the rest from reference TRBV5-1 and TRBJ2-4 gives the full variable domain: KAGVTQTPRYLIKTRGQQVTLSCSPISGHRSVSWYQQTPGQGLQFLFEYFSETQRNKGNFPGRFSGRQFSNSRSEMNVSTLELGDSALYLCASRLAGDNIRYFGAGTRLSVL.

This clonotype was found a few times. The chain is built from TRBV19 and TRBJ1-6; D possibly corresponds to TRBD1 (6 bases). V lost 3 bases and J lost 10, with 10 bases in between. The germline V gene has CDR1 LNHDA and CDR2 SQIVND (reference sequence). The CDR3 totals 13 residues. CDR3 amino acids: CASSMGAQSPLHF. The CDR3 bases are TGTGCCAGTAGTATGGGGGCGCAATCACCCCTCCACTTT.

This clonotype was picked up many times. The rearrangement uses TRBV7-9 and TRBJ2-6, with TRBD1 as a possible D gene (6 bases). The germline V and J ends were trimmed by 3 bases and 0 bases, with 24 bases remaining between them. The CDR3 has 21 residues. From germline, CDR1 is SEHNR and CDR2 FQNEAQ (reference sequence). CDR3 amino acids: CASSFYATGTTKGSGANVLTF. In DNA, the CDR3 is TGTGCCAGCAGCTTCTACGCGACCGGGACAACAAAAGGCTCTGGGGCCAACGTCCTGACTTTC.

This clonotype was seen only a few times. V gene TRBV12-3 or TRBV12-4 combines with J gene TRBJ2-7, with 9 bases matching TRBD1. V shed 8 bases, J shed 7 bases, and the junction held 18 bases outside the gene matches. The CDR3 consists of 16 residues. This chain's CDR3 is CASGTHPRTGVVEQYF. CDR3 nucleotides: TGTGCCAGCGGTACCCACCCCCGGACAGGGGTAGTAGAGCAGTACTTC.

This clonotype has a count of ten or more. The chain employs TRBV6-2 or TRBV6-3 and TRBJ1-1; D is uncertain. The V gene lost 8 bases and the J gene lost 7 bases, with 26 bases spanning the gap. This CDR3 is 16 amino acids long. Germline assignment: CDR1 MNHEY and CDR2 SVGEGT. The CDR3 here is CASRGNRGVLNGEAFF. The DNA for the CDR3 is TGTGCCAGCCGAGGGAACCGCGGGGTCCTAAACGGTGAAGCTTTCTTT.

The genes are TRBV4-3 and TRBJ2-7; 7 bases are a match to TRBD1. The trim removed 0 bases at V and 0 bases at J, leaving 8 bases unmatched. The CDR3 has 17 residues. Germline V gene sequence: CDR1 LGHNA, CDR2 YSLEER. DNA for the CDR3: TGCGCCAGCAGCCAAGATCGCGGACAGGCGATCTCCTACGAGCAGTACTTC. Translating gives CASSQDRGQAISYEQYF.

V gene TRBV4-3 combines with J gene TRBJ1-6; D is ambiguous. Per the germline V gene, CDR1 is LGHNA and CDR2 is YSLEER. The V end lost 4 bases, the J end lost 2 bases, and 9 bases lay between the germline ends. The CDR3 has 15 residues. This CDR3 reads CASSPSGTYNSPLHF. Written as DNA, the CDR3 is TGCGCCAGCAGCCCTAGTGGGACCTATAATTCACCCCTCCACTTT.

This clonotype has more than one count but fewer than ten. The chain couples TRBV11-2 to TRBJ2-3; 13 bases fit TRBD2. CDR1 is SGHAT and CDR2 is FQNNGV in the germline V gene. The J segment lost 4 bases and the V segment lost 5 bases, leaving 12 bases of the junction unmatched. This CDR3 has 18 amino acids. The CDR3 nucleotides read TGTGCCAGCAGCCCCGGACTAGCGGGAGCCTTTTTATCAGATACGCAGTATTTT. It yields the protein CASSPGLAGAFLSDTQYF. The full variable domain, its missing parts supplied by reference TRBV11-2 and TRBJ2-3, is EAGVAQSPRYKIIEKRQSVAFWCNPISGHATLYWYQQILGQGPKLLIQFQNNGVVDDSQLPKDRFSAERLKGVDSTLKIQPAKLEDSAVYLCASSPGLAGAFLSDTQYFGPGTRLTVL.

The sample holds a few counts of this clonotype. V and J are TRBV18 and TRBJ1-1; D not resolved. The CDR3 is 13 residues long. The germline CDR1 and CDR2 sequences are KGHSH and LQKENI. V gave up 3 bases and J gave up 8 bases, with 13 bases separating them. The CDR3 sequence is CASSPTYTDEAFF. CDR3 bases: TGTGCCAGCTCACCTACCTACACGGACGAAGCTTTCTTT.

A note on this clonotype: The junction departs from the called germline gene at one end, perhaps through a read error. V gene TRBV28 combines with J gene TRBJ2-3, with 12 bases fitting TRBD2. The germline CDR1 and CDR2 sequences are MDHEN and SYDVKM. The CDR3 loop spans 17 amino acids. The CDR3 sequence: CASSPGLAGNYLDTQNF. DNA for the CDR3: TGTGCCAGCAGTCCAGGACTAGCGGGGAATTACCTAGATACGCAGAATTTT.

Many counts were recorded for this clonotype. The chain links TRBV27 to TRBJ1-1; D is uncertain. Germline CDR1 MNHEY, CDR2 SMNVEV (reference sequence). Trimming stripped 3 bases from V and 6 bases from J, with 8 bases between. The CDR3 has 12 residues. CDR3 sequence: CASSFLGAEAFF. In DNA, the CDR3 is TGTGCCAGCAGTTTCCTCGGCGCTGAAGCTTTCTTT.

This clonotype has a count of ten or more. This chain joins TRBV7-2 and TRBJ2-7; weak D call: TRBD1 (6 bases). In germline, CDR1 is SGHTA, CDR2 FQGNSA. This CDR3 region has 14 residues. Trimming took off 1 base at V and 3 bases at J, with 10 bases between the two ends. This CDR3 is CASSLGAGDYEQYF. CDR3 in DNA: TGTGCCAGCAGCTTAGGCGCAGGGGACTACGAGCAGTACTTC.

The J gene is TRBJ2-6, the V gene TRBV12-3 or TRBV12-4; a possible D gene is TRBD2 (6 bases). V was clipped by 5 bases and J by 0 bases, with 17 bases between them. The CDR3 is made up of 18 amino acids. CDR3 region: CASSLSGDKSSGANVLTF. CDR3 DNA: TGTGCCAGCAGTCTTAGCGGAGATAAGAGCTCTGGGGCCAACGTCCTGACTTTC.

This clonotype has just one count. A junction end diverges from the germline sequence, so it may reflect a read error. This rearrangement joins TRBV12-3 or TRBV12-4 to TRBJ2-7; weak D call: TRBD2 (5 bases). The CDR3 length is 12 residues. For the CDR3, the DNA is TGTGACAGCAGTTTTCCGGGGTCCGAGCAGTACTTC. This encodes CDSSFPGSEQYF.

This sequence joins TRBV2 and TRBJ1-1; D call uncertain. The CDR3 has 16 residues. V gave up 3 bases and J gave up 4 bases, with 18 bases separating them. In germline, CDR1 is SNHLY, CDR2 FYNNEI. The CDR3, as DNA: TGTGCCAGCAGTGAGGTGTTGGGTTACGAGGGCACTGAAGCTTTCTTT. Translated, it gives CASSEVLGYEGTEAFF.

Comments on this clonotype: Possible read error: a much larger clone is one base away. CDR3 DNA: TGTGCCAGCAGCCTCTACGACAGTGCCGGAAACACCATATATTTT. Amino acids: CASSLYDSAGNTIYF. This rearrangement joins TRBV7-9 to TRBJ1-3; possible D gene TRBD1, 5 bases. The CDR3 is 15 amino acids. Germline CDR1 and CDR2: SEHNR and FQNEAQ (reference sequence). The V end lost 5 bases, the J end lost 4 bases, and 15 bases lay between the germline ends.

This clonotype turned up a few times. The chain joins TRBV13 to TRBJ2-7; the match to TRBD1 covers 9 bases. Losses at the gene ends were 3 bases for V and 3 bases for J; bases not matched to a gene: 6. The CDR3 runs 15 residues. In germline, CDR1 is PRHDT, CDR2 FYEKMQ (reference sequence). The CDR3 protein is CASSLAGTGIYEQYF. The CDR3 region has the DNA TGTGCCAGCAGCTTGGCCGGGACAGGGATCTACGAGCAGTACTTC.

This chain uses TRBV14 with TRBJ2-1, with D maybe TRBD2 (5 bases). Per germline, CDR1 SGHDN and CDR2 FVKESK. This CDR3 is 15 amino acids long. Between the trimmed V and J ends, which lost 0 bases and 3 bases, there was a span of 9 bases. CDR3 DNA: TGTGCCAGCAGCCAAGAAGACTACCGCTACAATGAGCAGTTCTTC. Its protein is CASSQEDYRYNEQFF. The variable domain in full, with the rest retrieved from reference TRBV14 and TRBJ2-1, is EAGVTQFPSHSVIEKGQTVTLRCDPISGHDNLYWYRRVMGKEIKFLLHFVKESKQDESGMPNNRFLAERTGGTYSTLKVQPAELEDSGVYFCASSQEDYRYNEQFFGPGTRLTVL.

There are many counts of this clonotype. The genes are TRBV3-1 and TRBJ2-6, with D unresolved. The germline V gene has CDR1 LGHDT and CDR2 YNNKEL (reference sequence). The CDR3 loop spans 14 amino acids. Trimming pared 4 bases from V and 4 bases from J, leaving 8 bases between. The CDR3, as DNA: TGTGCCAGCAGCCCCCTCCGGGGGGCCAACGTCCTGACTTTC. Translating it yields CASSPLRGANVLTF. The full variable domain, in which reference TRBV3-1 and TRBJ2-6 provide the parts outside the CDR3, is DTAVSQTPKYLVTQMGNDKSIKCEQNLGHDTMYWYKQDSKKFLKIMFSYNNKELIINETVPNRFSPKSPDKAHLNLHINSLELGDSAVYFCASSPLRGANVLTFGAGSRLTVL.

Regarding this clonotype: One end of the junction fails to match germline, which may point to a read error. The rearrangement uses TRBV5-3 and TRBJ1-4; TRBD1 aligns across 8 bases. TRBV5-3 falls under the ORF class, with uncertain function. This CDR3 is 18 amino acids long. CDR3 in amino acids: CASSFRTGIRATNEKLFF. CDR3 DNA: TGTGCCAGCAGCTTCAGGACAGGGATAAGAGCAACTAATGAAAAACTGTTTTTT.

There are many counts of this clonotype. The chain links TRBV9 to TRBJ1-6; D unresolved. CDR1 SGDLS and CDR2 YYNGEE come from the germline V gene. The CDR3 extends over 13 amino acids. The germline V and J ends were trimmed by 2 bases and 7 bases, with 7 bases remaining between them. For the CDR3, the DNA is TGTGCCAGCAGCGTGACGGGGAATTCACCCCTCCACTTT. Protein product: CASSVTGNSPLHF.